These 19 T cell receptor beta chains came from one sample sequenced in a study of T cell repertoires in cytomegalovirus infection. From the reads, TCRdb called clonotypes with MiXCR, one entry per CDR3 protein. Of around 770,000 distinct CDR3 sequences detected, roughly 28% appear once; the ten largest clones hold roughly 14%. Which antigens these TCRs recognize remains unknown. The input for sequencing was cultured CD8+ T cells from PBMCs, taken from culture after CMV antigen stimulation. The receptors derive from a human donor in good health (CMV status not recorded). Some clones in this sample may be carry-over from other donors' samples.

This clonotype was seen only a few times. The rearrangement joins TRBV12-3 or TRBV12-4 to TRBJ1-2; D is unclear. CDR3 size: 12 residues. V was cut by 4 bases and J by 9 bases, with 12 bases left in between. In DNA form, the CDR3 reads TGTGCCAGCAGTTCCGACCCTCGAAGCTACACCTTC. This translates into CASSSDPRSYTF.

The genes are TRBV4-2 and TRBJ1-3; weak D call: TRBD1 (5 bases). This CDR3 contains 17 residues. V lost 4 bases, J lost 8 bases, and 24 bases lay in between. Germline loops: CDR1 LGHNA, CDR2 YNFKEQ. The CDR3 protein is CASSRHPGLNTGDTIYF. In DNA, the CDR3 is TGTGCCAGCAGCCGCCACCCGGGACTCAATACGGGAGACACCATATATTTT.

The chain uses TRBV7-6 and TRBJ2-7, with unresolved D. Trimming cost V 1 base and J 7 bases, with 8 bases left between them. CDR1 is SGHVS and CDR2 is FNYEAQ in the germline V gene. The length of the CDR3 is 12 residues. The CDR3 DNA reads TGTGCCAGCAGCTTAGGACCACGGGAGCAGTACTTC. Its protein product is CASSLGPREQYF.

In this sample, this clonotype turned up many times. V is TRBV7-2 and J is TRBJ2-5; possibly TRBD2 for D (7 bases). Germline values: CDR1 SGHTA, CDR2 FQGNSA. This CDR3 has 15 amino acids. V gave up 3 bases and J gave up 2 bases, with 13 bases separating them. CDR3 sequence: CASSLEGGPQETQYF. The CDR3 bases are TGTGCCAGCAGCTTGGAGGGGGGGCCACAAGAGACCCAGTACTTC.

This clonotype was detected ten times or more. CDR3 amino acids: CASSYSDSYNEQFF. CDR3 DNA: TGTGCCAGCAGTTACTCCGACAGCTACAATGAGCAGTTCTTC. The chain is built from TRBV6-5 and TRBJ2-1, with D possibly being TRBD1 (5 bases). Deletions cut 0 bases from V and 3 bases from J, with 6 bases between. The germline gives CDR1 MNHEY, CDR2 SVGAGI. The CDR3 has 14 amino acids.

Comments on this clonotype: At one end the junction does not follow the germline gene, possibly because of a read error. DNA of the CDR3: TGTACCAGCAGCTTGGCCCCCGGCCTACAGAATGAGCAGTTCTTC. Its translation: CTSSLAPGLQNEQFF. This sequence joins TRBV5-6 and TRBJ2-1; D uncertain. Germline CDR1 and CDR2: SGHDT and YYEEEE. The CDR3 runs to 15 residues.

As to this clonotype: This may arise from a read error, as a much more abundant clone is one base away. V is TRBV5-4 and J is TRBJ2-1; D may be TRBD1 (5 bases). Germline CDR1 and CDR2: SGHNT and YYREEE (reference sequence). V lost 4 bases to trimming and J lost 4 bases, with 9 bases between them. This CDR3 region has 13 residues. The CDR3: CASSTTEYNEQFF. As DNA, the CDR3 is TGTGCCAGCAGCACGACAGAATACAATGAGCAGTTCTTC.

This chain uses TRBV7-2 with TRBJ1-5; maybe TRBD1 (5 bases). The CDR3 consists of 16 residues. Trimming stripped 0 bases from V and 1 base from J, with 10 bases between. Germline values: CDR1 SGHTA, CDR2 FQGNSA. CDR3: CASSLAGRPSNQPQHF. The CDR3 DNA reads TGTGCCAGCAGCTTAGCGGGACGCCCAAGCAATCAGCCCCAGCATTTT.

With respect to this clonotype: A clone one base away is much larger, so this may be a read error. This chain connects TRBV7-2 to TRBJ1-1; no firm D call. CDR1 is SGHTA, CDR2 FQGNSA, per germline. The CDR3 runs 15 residues. The CDR3 is CASGLGISGNTEAFF. CDR3 sequence (DNA): TGTGCCAGCGGCTTAGGGATTTCAGGGAACACTGAAGCTTTCTTT.

In this sample, this clonotype turned up once. This may come from a read error, since a much larger clone is one base off. The chain combines TRBV6-5 with TRBJ2-1, with unresolved D. The germline V gene has CDR1 MNHEY and CDR2 SVGAGI. The CDR3 contains 15 residues. The CDR3 DNA is TGTGCCGGCAGTTACTCGCCTGGAACCTACAATGAGCAGTTCTTC. Protein: CAGSYSPGTYNEQFF.

This clonotype was detected a few times. This sequence joins TRBV7-9 and TRBJ1-2; D is ambiguous. Looked up from germline, CDR1 is SEHNR and CDR2 is FQNEAQ (reference sequence). This CDR3 has 15 residues. The V end lost 1 base, the J end lost 6 bases, and 15 bases lay between the germline ends. DNA of the CDR3: TGTGCCAGCAGCTTAGGAGGGATGGCGATCGATGGCTACACCTTC. Translation gives CASSLGGMAIDGYTF.

Only a few counts were recorded for this clonotype. The chain uses TRBV7-3 and TRBJ2-2; TRBD2 matches 14 bases. Germline V gene sequence: CDR1 SGHTA, CDR2 FQGTGA. The CDR3 covers 20 residues. After removal of 5 bases from V and 0 bases from J, the junction contained 11 bases not matched to a gene. Here the CDR3 DNA reads TGTGCCAGCAGCCTCCGCGGGACTAGCGGGGGCTTCGCGAACACCGGGGAGCTGTTTTTT. Amino acids: CASSLRGTSGGFANTGELFF.

This clonotype was recorded many times. V usage is TRBV6-6 and J usage is TRBJ2-1, with D possibly TRBD1 on 7 matching bases. Germline V gene sequence: CDR1 MNHNY, CDR2 SVGAGI (reference sequence). Trimming pared 2 bases from V and 8 bases from J, leaving 22 bases between. The CDR3 totals 17 residues. The CDR3 sequence is CASSYTGGGGLVHEQFF. CDR3 DNA sequence: TGTGCCAGCAGTTACACCGGCGGAGGGGGCCTAGTCCATGAGCAGTTCTTC.

This chain connects TRBV6-1 to TRBJ2-7, with D perhaps being TRBD1 or TRBD2 (5 bases each). Per the germline V gene, CDR1 is MNHNS and CDR2 is SASEGT. Trimming removed 3 bases from V and 2 bases from J, with 17 bases in between. This CDR3 has 16 amino acids. CDR3: CASSDPTGTGTYEQYV. CDR3 sequence (DNA): TGTGCCAGCAGTGACCCTACAGGTACGGGGACCTACGAGCAGTACGTC.

The rearrangement joins TRBV29-1 to TRBJ2-2, with a tentative D call TRBD2 (6 bases). Germline V gives CDR1 SQVTM, CDR2 ANQGSEA. CDR3 size: 17 residues. V was shortened by 4 bases and J by 2 bases, with 20 bases between the two germline ends. The CDR3: CSVGGVLGRDNTGELFF. The CDR3 bases are TGCAGCGTTGGCGGGGTGTTGGGCAGAGACAACACCGGGGAGCTGTTTTTT.

The chain couples TRBV2 to TRBJ2-3; weak D call: TRBD1 (6 bases). CDR3 length equals 16 residues. With 8 bases removed from V and 6 bases from J, the gap between germline ends came to 24 bases. The germline gives CDR1 SNHLY, CDR2 FYNNEI. The CDR3 nucleotides read TGTGCCAGCCCCAGGGGTGGCCATCAAACCGAGGATACGCAGTATTTT. Amino acid sequence: CASPRGGHQTEDTQYF.

This sequence joins TRBV4-3 and TRBJ1-2; D is undetermined. V lost 6 bases and J lost 3, with 29 bases in between. The CDR3 sequence is 19 residues long. Germline V CDR1 and CDR2: LGHNA, YSLEER. CDR3 protein: CASRYMGVAEFSLDYGYTF. The CDR3 coding sequence is TGCGCCAGCAGATATATGGGAGTTGCGGAGTTCTCACTAGACTATGGCTACACCTTC.

This clonotype was counted only a few times. This chain uses TRBV12-5 with TRBJ2-4, with 7 positions matching TRBD1. The germline CDR1 and CDR2 sequences are LGHNT and FRNRAP. The ends lost 2 bases at V and 5 bases at J; junction bases unmatched: 6. The CDR3 runs 15 residues. Here the CDR3 DNA reads TGTGCTAGTGGTTTGCCAGGCCAGGGGGAAAACATTCAGTACTTC. Its protein product is CASGLPGQGENIQYF.

This clonotype was seen at least ten times. The chain couples TRBV7-6 to TRBJ2-5, with D perhaps TRBD1 or TRBD2 (6 bases each). V lost 2 bases, J lost 5 bases, and 12 bases lay in between. Germline V gene lookup returns CDR1 SGHVS and CDR2 FNYEAQ. This CDR3 comprises 14 residues. The CDR3: CASSLYGGAETQYF. The CDR3 nucleotides read TGTGCCAGCAGCTTATACGGGGGCGCGGAGACCCAGTACTTC.